The clone carrying this T cell receptor (beta chain) is medium-sized by share. Its antigen is undetermined. On each TCR cDNA molecule, a unique molecular identifier was present. TCRdb reanalysed the 5' RACE reads using MiXCR and keeps one entry per CDR3 protein. The sample records 6,500 to 9,500 distinct CDR3 sequences, 10% to 15% being singletons. CDR3 length: 14 residues. From germline, CDR1 is GTSNPN and CDR2 SVGIG (reference sequence). Between the trimmed V and J ends, which lost 1 base and 4 bases, there was a span of 11 bases. The data stem from a study of spatial heterogeneity in lung cancer. Time point meaning: sample taken at primary tumor resection. The donor group consisted of over 60 patients who had untreated, early-stage non-small cell lung cancer. Whole RNA came from tumor, nontumor lung or frozen PBMC and was sequenced without being sorted. The study's findings and limits: How many expanded intratumoral alpha and beta TCRs were present tracked the tumor mutation count, which was a count of nonsynonymous mutations. Estimated TCR-seq coverage of tumor T cells was only approximately 7% for alpha chains. For beta chains, the corresponding estimate was approximately 12%.

This receptor was taken from a male donor with early-stage non-small cell lung cancer. Sequenced material: lung tumor tissue, taken at surgery. This chain links TRBV30 with TRBJ1-5; TRBD1 is a possible D gene (6 bases). CDR3 loop: CAWSDGGANQPQHF. The CDR3 coding sequence is TGTGCCTGGAGTGATGGGGGGGCGAATCAGCCCCAGCATTTT.